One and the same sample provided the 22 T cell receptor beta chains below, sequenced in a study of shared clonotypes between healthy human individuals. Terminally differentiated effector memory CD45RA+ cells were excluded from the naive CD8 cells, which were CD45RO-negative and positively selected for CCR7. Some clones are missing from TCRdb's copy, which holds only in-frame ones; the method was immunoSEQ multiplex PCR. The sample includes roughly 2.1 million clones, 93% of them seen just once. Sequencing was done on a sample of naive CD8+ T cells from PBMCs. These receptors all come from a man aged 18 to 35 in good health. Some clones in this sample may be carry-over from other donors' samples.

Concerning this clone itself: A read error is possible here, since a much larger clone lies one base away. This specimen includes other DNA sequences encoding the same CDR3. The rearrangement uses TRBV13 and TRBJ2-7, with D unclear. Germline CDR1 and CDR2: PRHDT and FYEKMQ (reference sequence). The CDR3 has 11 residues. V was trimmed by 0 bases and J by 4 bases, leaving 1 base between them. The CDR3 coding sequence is TGTGCCAGCAGCTTAGGATACGAGCAGTACTTC. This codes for CASSLGYEQYF.

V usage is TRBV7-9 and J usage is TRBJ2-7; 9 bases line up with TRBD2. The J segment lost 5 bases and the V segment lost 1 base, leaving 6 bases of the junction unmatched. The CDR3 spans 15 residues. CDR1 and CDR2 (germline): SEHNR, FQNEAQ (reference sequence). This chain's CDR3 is CASSLVAGGPDEQYF. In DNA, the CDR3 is TGTGCCAGCAGCTTAGTTGCGGGAGGGCCTGACGAGCAGTACTTC.

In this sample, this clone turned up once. The CDR3 sequence is CASSWLGSYEQYF. CDR3 nucleotide sequence: TGTGCCAGCAGCTGGTTGGGATCCTACGAGCAGTACTTC. V is TRBV5-6 and J is TRBJ2-7; D is unclear. Trimming took off 3 bases at V and 1 base at J, with 8 bases between the two ends. The CDR3 spans 13 residues. Germline CDR1 and CDR2: SGHDT and YYEEEE.

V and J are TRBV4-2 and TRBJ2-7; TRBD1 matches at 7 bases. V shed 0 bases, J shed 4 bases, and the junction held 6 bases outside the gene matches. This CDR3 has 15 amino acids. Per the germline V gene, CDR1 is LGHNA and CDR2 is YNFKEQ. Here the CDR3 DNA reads TGTGCCAGCAGCCAAGAAGAGACAGGGTTATACGAGCAGTACTTC. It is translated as CASSQEETGLYEQYF.

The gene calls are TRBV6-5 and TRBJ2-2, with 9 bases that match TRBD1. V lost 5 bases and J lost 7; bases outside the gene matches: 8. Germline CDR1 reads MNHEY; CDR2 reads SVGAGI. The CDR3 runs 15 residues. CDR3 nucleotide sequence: TGTGCCAGCAGTCCACCTACAGGGGGCAGCGGGGAGCTGTTTTTT. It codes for CASSPPTGGSGELFF.

The CDR3 spells CASSSNRVGKNIQYF. The CDR3 coding sequence is TGTGCCAGCAGCTCCAACAGGGTGGGCAAAAACATTCAGTACTTC. The V and J genes are TRBV5-6 and TRBJ2-4; D might be TRBD1 (6 bases). CDR1 and CDR2 from the germline V gene are SGHDT and YYEEEE. Trimming took off 3 bases at V and 3 bases at J, with 13 bases between the two ends. This CDR3 spans 15 amino acids.

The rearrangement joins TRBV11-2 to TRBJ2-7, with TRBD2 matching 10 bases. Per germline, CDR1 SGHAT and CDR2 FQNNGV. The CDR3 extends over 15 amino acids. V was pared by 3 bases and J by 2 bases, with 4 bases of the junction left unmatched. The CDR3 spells CASSFASGGPYEQYF. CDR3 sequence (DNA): TGTGCCAGCAGCTTTGCTAGCGGGGGACCCTACGAGCAGTACTTC. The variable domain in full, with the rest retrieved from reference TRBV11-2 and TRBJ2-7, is EAGVAQSPRYKIIEKRQSVAFWCNPISGHATLYWYQQILGQGPKLLIQFQNNGVVDDSQLPKDRFSAERLKGVDSTLKIQPAKLEDSAVYLCASSFASGGPYEQYFGPGTRLTVT.

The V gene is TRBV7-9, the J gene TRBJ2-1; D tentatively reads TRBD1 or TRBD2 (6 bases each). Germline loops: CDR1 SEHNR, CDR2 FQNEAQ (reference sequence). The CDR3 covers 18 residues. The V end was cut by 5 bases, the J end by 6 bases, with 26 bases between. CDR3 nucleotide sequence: TGTGCCAGCAGCCCCTTCCCAGAGGGGGGACTGAAGGGCAATGAGCAGTTCTTC. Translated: CASSPFPEGGLKGNEQFF.

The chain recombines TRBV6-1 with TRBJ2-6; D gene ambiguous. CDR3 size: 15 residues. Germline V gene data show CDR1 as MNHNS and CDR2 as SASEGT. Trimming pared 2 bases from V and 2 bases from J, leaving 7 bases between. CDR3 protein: CASSESRTGANVLTF. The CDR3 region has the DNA TGTGCCAGCAGTGAAAGCCGTACTGGGGCCAACGTCCTGACTTTC.

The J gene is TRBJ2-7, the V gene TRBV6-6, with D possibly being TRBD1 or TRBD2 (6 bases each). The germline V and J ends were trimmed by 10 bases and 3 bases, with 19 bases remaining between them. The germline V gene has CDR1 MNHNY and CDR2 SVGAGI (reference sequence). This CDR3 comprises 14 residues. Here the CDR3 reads CANHRGRSHYEQYF. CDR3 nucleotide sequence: TGTGCCAACCACCGGGGGCGGTCGCACTACGAGCAGTACTTC.

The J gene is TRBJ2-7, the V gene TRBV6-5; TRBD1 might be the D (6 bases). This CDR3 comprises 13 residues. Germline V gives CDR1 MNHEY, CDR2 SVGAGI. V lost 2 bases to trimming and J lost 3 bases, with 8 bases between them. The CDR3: CASSYGTNYEQYF. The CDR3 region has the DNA TGTGCCAGCAGTTACGGGACAAACTACGAGCAGTACTTC.

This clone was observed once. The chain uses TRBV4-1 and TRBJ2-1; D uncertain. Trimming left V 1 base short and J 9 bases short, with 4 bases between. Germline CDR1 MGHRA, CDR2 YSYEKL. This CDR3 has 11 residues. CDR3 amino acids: CASSQGSEQFF. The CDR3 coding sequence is TGCGCCAGCAGCCAAGGTAGTGAGCAGTTCTTC.

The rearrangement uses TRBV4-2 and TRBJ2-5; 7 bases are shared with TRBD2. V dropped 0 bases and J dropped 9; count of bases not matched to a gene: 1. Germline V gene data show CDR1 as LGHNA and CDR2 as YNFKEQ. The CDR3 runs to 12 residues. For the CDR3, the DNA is TGTGCCAGCAGCCAAGAACGGGGGGCCCAGTACTTC. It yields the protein CASSQERGAQYF.

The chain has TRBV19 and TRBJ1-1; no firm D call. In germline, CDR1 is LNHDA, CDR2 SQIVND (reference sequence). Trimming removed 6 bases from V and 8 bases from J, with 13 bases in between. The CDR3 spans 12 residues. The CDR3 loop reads CASSQPPKEAFF. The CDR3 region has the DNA TGTGCCAGTAGCCAACCCCCCAAAGAAGCTTTCTTT.

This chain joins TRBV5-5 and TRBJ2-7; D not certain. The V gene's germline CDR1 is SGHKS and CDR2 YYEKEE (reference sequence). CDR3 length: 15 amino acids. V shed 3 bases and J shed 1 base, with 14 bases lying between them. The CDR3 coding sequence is TGTGCCAGCAGCTACATCGCTACTCTTTCCTACGAGCAGTACTTC. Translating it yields CASSYIATLSYEQYF.

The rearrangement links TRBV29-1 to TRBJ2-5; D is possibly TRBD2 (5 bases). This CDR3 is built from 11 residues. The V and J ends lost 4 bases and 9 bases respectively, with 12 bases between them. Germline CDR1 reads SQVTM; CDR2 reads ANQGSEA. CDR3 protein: CSVVGSGSQYF. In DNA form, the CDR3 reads TGCAGCGTTGTAGGATCGGGGTCCCAGTACTTC.

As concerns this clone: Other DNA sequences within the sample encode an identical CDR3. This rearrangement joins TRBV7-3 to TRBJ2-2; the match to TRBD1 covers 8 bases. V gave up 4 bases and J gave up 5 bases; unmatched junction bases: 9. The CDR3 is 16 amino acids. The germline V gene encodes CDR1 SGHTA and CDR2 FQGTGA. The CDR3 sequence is CASSSRQGSNTGELFF. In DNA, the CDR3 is TGTGCCAGCAGCTCGCGACAGGGGAGCAATACCGGGGAGCTGTTTTTT. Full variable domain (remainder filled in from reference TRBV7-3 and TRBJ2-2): GAGVSQTPSNKVTEKGKYVELRCDPISGHTALYWYRQSLGQGPEFLIYFQGTGAADDSGLPNDRFFAVRPEGSVSTLKIQRTERGDSAVYLCASSSRQGSNTGELFFGEGSRLTVL.

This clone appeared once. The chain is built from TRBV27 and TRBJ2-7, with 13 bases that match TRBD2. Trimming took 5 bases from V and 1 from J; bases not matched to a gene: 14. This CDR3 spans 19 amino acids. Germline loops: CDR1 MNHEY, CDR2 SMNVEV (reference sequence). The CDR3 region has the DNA TGTGCCAGCAGTCCAACGACCGGGACTAGCGGGACTCTTTCCTACGAGCAGTACTTC. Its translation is CASSPTTGTSGTLSYEQYF.

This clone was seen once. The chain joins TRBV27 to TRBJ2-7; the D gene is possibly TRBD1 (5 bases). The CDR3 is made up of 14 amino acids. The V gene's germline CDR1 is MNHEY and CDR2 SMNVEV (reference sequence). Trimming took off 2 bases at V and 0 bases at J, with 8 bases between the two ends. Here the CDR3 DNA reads TGTGCCAGCAGTTTAACGCAGGGCTCCTACGAGCAGTACTTC. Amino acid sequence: CASSLTQGSYEQYF.

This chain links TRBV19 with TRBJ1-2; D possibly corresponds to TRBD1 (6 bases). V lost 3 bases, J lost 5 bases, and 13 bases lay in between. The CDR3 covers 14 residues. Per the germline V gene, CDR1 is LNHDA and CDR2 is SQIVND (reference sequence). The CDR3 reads CASSMGATGYGYTF. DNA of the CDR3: TGTGCCAGTAGTATGGGGGCCACAGGGTATGGCTACACCTTC.

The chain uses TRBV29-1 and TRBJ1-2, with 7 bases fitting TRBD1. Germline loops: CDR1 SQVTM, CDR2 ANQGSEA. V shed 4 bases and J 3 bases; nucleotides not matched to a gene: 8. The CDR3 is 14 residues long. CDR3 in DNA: TGCAGCGTTGGGGGAGGGACAGCGGACTATGGCTACACCTTC. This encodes CSVGGGTADYGYTF. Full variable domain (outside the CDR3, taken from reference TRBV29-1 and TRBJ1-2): SAVISQKPSRDICQRGTSLTIQCQVDSQVTMMFWYRQQPGQSLTLIATANQGSEATYESGFVIDKFPISRPNLTFSTLTVSNMSPEDSSIYLCSVGGGTADYGYTFGSGTRLTVV.

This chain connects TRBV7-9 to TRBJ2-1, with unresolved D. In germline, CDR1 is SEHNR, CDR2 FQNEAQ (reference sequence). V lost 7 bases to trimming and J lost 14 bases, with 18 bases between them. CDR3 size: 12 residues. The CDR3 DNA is TGTGCCAGCACCACTTCAGGCGGCCCAGAGTTCTTC. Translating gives CASTTSGGPEFF.